Below, 21 T cell receptor beta chains from the same sample are listed, as sequenced in a study of blood T cell repertoires in COVID-19. Assay: immunoSEQ multiplex PCR; the TCRdb copy retains only in-frame clones and omits some. The sample lists 110,000 to 150,000 clones, 78% occurring once. Source material: peripheral blood. The receptors here all came from a woman aged 60-75 years with acute or convalescent COVID-19.

This clone showed up just once. V is TRBV6-6 and J is TRBJ1-2; 7 nucleotides agree with TRBD1. Trimming removed 6 bases from V and 2 bases from J; junction bases left unmatched: 3. CDR1 MNHNY and CDR2 SVGAGI come from the germline V gene (reference sequence). The CDR3 has 13 amino acids. The CDR3 region is CASRGGPNYGYTF. In DNA form, the CDR3 reads TGTGCCAGCAGAGGGGGCCCGAACTATGGCTACACCTTC.

The chain has TRBV30 and TRBJ2-3; 9 bases fit TRBD2. Trimming cost V 3 bases and J 3 bases; bases outside gene matches: 4. Germline V gene sequence: CDR1 GTSNPN, CDR2 SVGIG (reference sequence). This CDR3 has 14 amino acids. The CDR3: CAWSPSGVTDTQYF. CDR3 coding DNA: TGTGCCTGGAGCCCTAGCGGGGTGACAGATACGCAGTATTTT.

V gene TRBV5-1 combines with J gene TRBJ2-1, with 7 bases matching TRBD1. Germline V gene data show CDR1 as SGHRS and CDR2 as YFSETQ. After removal of 0 bases from V and 3 bases from J, the junction contained 6 bases not matched to a gene. This CDR3 is 16 amino acids long. CDR3 coding DNA: TGCGCCAGCAGCTTGGGGCAGGGGGACGGCTACAATGAGCAGTTCTTC. Protein product: CASSLGQGDGYNEQFF.

This chain connects TRBV5-1 to TRBJ2-2; tentative D call: TRBD2 (6 bases). Germline CDR1 and CDR2: SGHRS and YFSETQ. The CDR3 has 15 amino acids. Trimming removed 6 bases from V and 2 bases from J, with 14 bases in between. The CDR3 region has the DNA TGCGCCAGCAACTTCGACGGGAGAAACACCGGGGAGCTGTTTTTT. Its translation: CASNFDGRNTGELFF.

This sequence joins TRBV11-3 and TRBJ2-1; TRBD2 aligns across 7 bases. J lost 6 bases, V lost 2 bases, and 1 base had no gene match. The CDR3 consists of 13 residues. Germline CDR1 and CDR2: SGHNT and YENEEA. The CDR3 DNA reads TGTGCCAGCAGCTTAAGACTAGCCAATGAGCAGTTCTTC. This gives the protein CASSLRLANEQFF.

The chain has TRBV18 and TRBJ2-7; 8 nucleotides align to TRBD1. The CDR3 is made up of 15 amino acids. Germline CDR1 reads KGHSH; CDR2 reads LQKENI. V gave up 2 bases and J gave up 2 bases; unmatched junction bases: 5. DNA for the CDR3: TGTGCCAGCTCACCATCGGACAGGGCCCCCTACGAGCAGTACTTC. Protein product: CASSPSDRAPYEQYF.

The CDR3 sequence is CASSMREGYEQYF. The CDR3 DNA sequence: TGTGCCAGTAGTATGCGGGAGGGCTACGAGCAGTACTTC. V and J are TRBV19 and TRBJ2-7; 9 bases match TRBD2. V lost 3 bases and J lost 3; bases outside the gene matches: 0. Germline CDR1 reads LNHDA; CDR2 reads SQIVND (reference sequence). The CDR3 is 13 amino acids.

The chain combines TRBV7-9 with TRBJ1-5; 7 bases match TRBD1. Germline V lookup: CDR1 SEHNR, CDR2 FQNEAQ (reference sequence). Trimming cost V 11 bases and J 2 bases; bases outside gene matches: 6. This CDR3 is built from 13 residues. The CDR3 sequence: CAVEGAGNQPQHF. CDR3 nucleotide sequence: TGTGCCGTAGAGGGGGCGGGCAATCAGCCCCAGCATTTT.

V is TRBV5-1 and J is TRBJ2-7, with 8 bases lining up with TRBD2. Trimming removed 4 bases from V and 3 bases from J; junction bases left unmatched: 6. Germline V gene data show CDR1 as SGHRS and CDR2 as YFSETQ. This CDR3 comprises 14 residues. CDR3 amino acids: CASSQAGGNYEQYF. CDR3 bases: TGCGCCAGCAGCCAGGCGGGGGGCAACTACGAGCAGTACTTC.

The genes are TRBV6-5 and TRBJ1-1, with D perhaps matching TRBD1 (5 bases). Germline V gives CDR1 MNHEY, CDR2 SVGAGI. This CDR3 is 15 amino acids long. V gave up 10 bases and J gave up 0 bases, with 18 bases separating them. Written as DNA, the CDR3 is TGTGCCACCTCGATTCTGGGACTGATGAACACTGAAGCTTTCTTT. Protein product: CATSILGLMNTEAFF.

The chain's CDR3 is CASSEAVEDQPQHF. CDR3 sequence (DNA): TGCGCCAGCAGTGAGGCTGTAGAGGATCAGCCCCAGCATTTT. V gene TRBV10-2 combines with J gene TRBJ1-5; no reliable D call. Per the germline V gene, CDR1 is WSHSY and CDR2 is SAAADI. Trimming cost V 2 bases and J 5 bases, with 10 bases left between them. This CDR3 region has 14 residues.

The chain uses TRBV10-3 and TRBJ2-2; a possible D gene is TRBD1 (5 bases). CDR1 and CDR2 (germline): ENHRY, SYGVKD. CDR3 length: 13 residues. Trimming took 5 bases from V and 5 from J, leaving 9 bases between them. Here the CDR3 reads CAISLGETGELFF. The DNA of the CDR3 is TGTGCCATCAGTTTAGGGGAAACCGGGGAGCTGTTTTTT.

The genes are TRBV19 and TRBJ1-5, with a tentative D call TRBD1 (6 bases). There are 15 residues in the CDR3. V shed 4 bases and J shed 7 bases, with 17 bases lying between them. Per germline, CDR1 LNHDA and CDR2 SQIVND (reference sequence). This chain's CDR3 is CASSNLARGGQPQHF. The CDR3 nucleotides read TGTGCCAGTAGTAATCTCGCAAGGGGGGGACAGCCCCAGCATTTT.

CDR3 DNA sequence: TGTGCCATCAGTGACCTATCCGGACAGCAAGAGACCCAGTACTTC. As protein: CAISDLSGQQETQYF. The gene calls are TRBV10-3 and TRBJ2-5, with a tentative D call TRBD1 (6 bases). This CDR3 has 15 amino acids. From germline, CDR1 is ENHRY and CDR2 SYGVKD. Trimming removed 3 bases from V and 2 bases from J, with 13 bases in between.

This sequence joins TRBV10-3 and TRBJ1-4; maybe TRBD1 (5 bases). Trimming took 2 bases from V and 8 from J, leaving 12 bases between them. The CDR3 contains 14 residues. Per the germline V gene, CDR1 is ENHRY and CDR2 is SYGVKD. The CDR3 region is CAISEGGAREKLFF. CDR3 sequence (DNA): TGTGCCATCAGTGAGGGAGGGGCCAGGGAAAAACTGTTTTTT.

The rearrangement links TRBV7-9 to TRBJ2-5; TRBD1 is a possible D gene (6 bases). CDR1 is SEHNR, CDR2 FQNEAQ, per germline (reference sequence). Trimming shortened V by 5 bases and J by 3 bases, and 10 bases separated the two germline ends. The CDR3 spans 13 residues. The CDR3 nucleotides read TGTGCCAGCAGCACCCACAGGGAAGAGACCCAGTACTTC. This encodes CASSTHREETQYF.

J is TRBJ1-6 and V is TRBV7-9; unclear D gene. V lost 5 bases, J lost 4 bases, and 15 bases lay in between. This CDR3 is built from 16 residues. Germline CDR1 and CDR2: SEHNR and FQNEAQ (reference sequence). The CDR3 coding sequence is TGTGCCAGCAGCCATACAGCCGCACCATATAATTCACCCCTCCACTTT. This translates into CASSHTAAPYNSPLHF. The complete variable domain, with remaining parts taken from reference TRBV7-9 and TRBJ1-6, reads DTGVSQNPRHKITKRGQNVTFRCDPISEHNRLYWYRQTLGQGPEFLTYFQNEAQLEKSRLLSDRFSAERPKGSFSTLEIQRTEQGDSAMYLCASSHTAAPYNSPLHFGNGTRLTVT.

V gene TRBV28 combines with J gene TRBJ1-6; a possible D gene is TRBD1 (5 bases). The CDR3 has 14 residues. Between the trimmed V and J ends, which lost 5 bases and 8 bases, there was a span of 13 bases. Per the germline V gene, CDR1 is MDHEN and CDR2 is SYDVKM. CDR3 DNA sequence: TGTGCCAGCAGTCCCCGACAGAAGGATTCACCCCTCCACTTT. This sequence encodes CASSPRQKDSPLHF.

The sample holds a few counts of this clone. This chain uses TRBV5-4 with TRBJ2-2, with 9 bases fitting TRBD1. CDR3 length equals 15 residues. The V segment lost 4 bases and the J segment 4 bases; nucleotides outside the gene matches: 5. Germline CDR1 and CDR2: SGHNT and YYREEE (reference sequence). This CDR3 reads CASSRDREFTGELFF. In DNA form, the CDR3 reads TGTGCCAGCAGCCGGGACAGGGAATTCACCGGGGAGCTGTTTTTT.

The rearrangement uses TRBV28 and TRBJ1-2, with a possible D match to TRBD1 (6 bases). Germline CDR1 reads MDHEN; CDR2 reads SYDVKM. This CDR3 spans 17 amino acids. V was pared by 7 bases and J by 4 bases, with 25 bases between. The CDR3 spells CASTYQSLKGVLYGYTF. CDR3 sequence (DNA): TGTGCCAGCACCTACCAATCTCTGAAGGGGGTTCTCTATGGCTACACCTTC.

V is TRBV18 and J is TRBJ1-6, with TRBD1 matching over 10 bases. Germline lookup yields CDR1 KGHSH and CDR2 LQKENI. With V trimmed by 5 bases and J by 7 bases, 17 bases remained unmatched. This CDR3 is 19 amino acids long. CDR3 sequence: CASSSIGQGGLAGNSPLHF. The CDR3 DNA reads as TGTGCCAGCTCATCCATTGGACAGGGGGGCTTAGCGGGAAATTCACCCCTCCACTTT.